Each of the 10 T cell receptor beta chains below was sequenced from the same sample in a study of blood T cells in healthy people across ages. A second PCR of 7 to 11 cycles used a sample-barcoded 5' primer and a J-beta primer mix. TCRdb independently ran MiXCR on the 5' RACE reads; one entry per CDR3 protein. In the table there are fewer than 1,000,000 distinct CDR3 sequences, around 43% of which are singletons. The sample was blood. The receptor source for this set is a man between 60 and 75 years old in good health.

This clonotype was found a few times. V usage is TRBV30 and J usage is TRBJ2-4; D is tentatively TRBD1 or TRBD2 (5 bases each). V was pared by 2 bases and J by 0 bases, with 11 bases between. Germline V gene lookup returns CDR1 GTSNPN and CDR2 SVGIG (reference sequence). The length of the CDR3 is 15 residues. In nucleotides, the CDR3 is TGTGCCTGGAGTCTGAGGGACCTAGCCAAAAACATTCAGTACTTC. Translating it yields CAWSLRDLAKNIQYF.

The chain joins TRBV15 to TRBJ2-3; tentatively, D is TRBD1 (7 bases). The CDR3 is 14 residues long. V lost 8 bases and J 3 bases, leaving 15 bases between the germline ends. CDR1 is LNHNV and CDR2 is YYDKDF in the germline V gene (reference sequence). The CDR3 spells CATRASGGTDTQYF. The CDR3 DNA sequence: TGTGCCACCCGCGCCTCAGGGGGGACAGATACGCAGTATTTT.

The V call is TRBV20-1, the J call TRBJ1-5, with D possibly matching TRBD1 (6 bases). This CDR3 spans 14 amino acids. Germline V gene lookup returns CDR1 DFQATT and CDR2 SNEGSKA (reference sequence). Trimming stripped 5 bases from V and 6 bases from J, with 17 bases between. CDR3 DNA: TGCAGTGCTTTATTCGGTGAGGGGGGTCAGCCCCAGCATTTT. Translating gives CSALFGEGGQPQHF.

This clonotype turned up a few times. V and J are TRBV18 and TRBJ2-3; D not certain. Germline CDR1 and CDR2: KGHSH and LQKENI. The CDR3 loop spans 14 amino acids. With 1 base removed from V and 0 bases from J, the gap between germline ends came to 5 bases. CDR3 in amino acids: CASSPRASTDTQYF. The CDR3 DNA follows: TGTGCCAGCTCACCACGGGCAAGCACAGATACGCAGTATTTT.

J is TRBJ2-5 and V is TRBV12-3 or TRBV12-4, with D possibly matching TRBD1 (6 bases). The CDR3 sequence is 12 residues long. Trimming took off 5 bases at V and 6 bases at J, with 10 bases between the two ends. The CDR3 reads CASSTGFQTQYF. For the CDR3, the DNA is TGTGCCAGCAGTACAGGGTTTCAGACCCAGTACTTC.

V is TRBV4-3 and J is TRBJ2-1; a weak D match, TRBD1 (5 bases). The length of the CDR3 is 12 residues. Germline V lookup: CDR1 LGHNA, CDR2 YSLEER. The V end was cut by 7 bases, the J end by 5 bases, with 9 bases between. The CDR3 is CASTQDNNEQFF. CDR3 DNA: TGCGCCAGCACCCAGGACAACAATGAGCAGTTCTTC.

V usage is TRBV20-1 and J usage is TRBJ1-2; D is perhaps TRBD1 (5 bases). The CDR3 is 13 amino acids. V was trimmed by 3 bases and J by 7 bases, leaving 15 bases between them. From germline, CDR1 is DFQATT and CDR2 SNEGSKA (reference sequence). The CDR3 coding sequence is TGCAGTGCTAGGAGTGGGACTTCAGGTGGCTACACCTTC. It encodes CSARSGTSGGYTF.

The chain joins TRBV6-2 or TRBV6-3 to TRBJ1-5; D gene unclear. The CDR3 consists of 16 residues. The germline V gene encodes CDR1 MNHEY and CDR2 SVGEGT. Trimming removed 2 bases from V and 1 base from J, with 12 bases in between. The CDR3 DNA reads TGTGCCAGCAGTTACGGAAAGATTTCCAGCAATCAGCCCCAGCATTTT. The encoded protein is CASSYGKISSNQPQHF.

About this clonotype: A read error may be the cause here, since a much bigger clone is one base away. The V call is TRBV5-6, the J call TRBJ1-5, with D uncertain. This CDR3 has 16 residues. Germline assignment: CDR1 SGHDT and CDR2 YYEEEE. V lost 4 bases and J 7 bases, leaving 21 bases between the germline ends. DNA for the CDR3: TGTGCCAGCAGCACCCAAAAGCGGGTCCACAGACAGCCCCAGCATTTT. It translates to CASSTQKRVHRQPQHF. Full variable domain (missing parts from reference TRBV5-6 and TRBJ1-5): DAGVTQSPTHLIKTRGQQVTLRCSPKSGHDTVSWYQQALGQGPQFIFQYYEEEERQRGNFPDRFSGHQFPNYSSELNVNALLLGDSALYLCASSTQKRVHRQPQHFGDGTRLSIL.

This chain links TRBV5-1 with TRBJ2-5; D uncertain. The CDR3 spans 15 residues. The V gene's germline CDR1 is SGHRS and CDR2 YFSETQ. V was shortened by 0 bases and J by 5 bases, with 14 bases between the two germline ends. Here the CDR3 reads CASSLAVAIPETQYF. DNA of the CDR3: TGCGCCAGCAGCTTGGCCGTCGCTATCCCCGAGACCCAGTACTTC.